The next 31 T cell receptor beta chains were all read from a single sample in a study of T cell repertoires in cytomegalovirus infection. A single record per CDR3 protein comes from TCRdb applying MiXCR to the reads. The sample has about 570,000 distinct CDR3 sequences, just under 40% seen once; the top ten hold over 45%. Their target antigens are unknown. The sample here was cultured PBMCs, taken from culture after CMV antigen stimulation. The receptors derive from a human donor in good health (CMV status not recorded). Some clones in this sample may be carry-over from other donors' samples.

This sequence joins TRBV4-1 and TRBJ2-3, with 11 nucleotides matching TRBD2. With V trimmed by 4 bases and J by 2 bases, 8 bases remained unmatched. CDR1 MGHRA and CDR2 YSYEKL come from the germline V gene. This CDR3 is built from 17 residues. This CDR3 is CASSLGGLAGFTDTQYF. As DNA, the CDR3 is TGCGCCAGCAGCCTAGGAGGACTAGCGGGCTTCACAGATACGCAGTATTTT.

V usage is TRBV12-3 or TRBV12-4 and J usage is TRBJ2-3; D gene uncertain. V lost 5 bases, J lost 2 bases, and 5 bases lay in between. This CDR3 has 12 residues. The CDR3 sequence is CASSQNTDTQYF. The CDR3 nucleotides are TGTGCCAGCAGTCAAAACACAGATACGCAGTATTTT.

This clonotype appeared a few times. CDR3 protein: CASSLVPRIHNTGELFF. CDR3 DNA: TGTGCCAGCAGCTTAGTTCCTCGAATACACAACACCGGGGAGCTGTTTTTT. The chain employs TRBV7-6 and TRBJ2-2; D is unclear. V was cut by 1 base and J by 2 bases, with 14 bases left in between. The CDR3 has 17 residues. CDR1 is SGHVS, CDR2 FNYEAQ, per germline.

This clonotype showed up just a few times. The rearrangement uses TRBV4-1 and TRBJ2-1; perhaps D is TRBD1 or TRBD2 (5 bases each). V was trimmed by 2 bases and J by 0 bases, leaving 14 bases between them. The germline CDR1 and CDR2 sequences are MGHRA and YSYEKL. The CDR3 is 17 amino acids. CDR3 in amino acids: CASSQFEGSSSYNEQFF. The CDR3 nucleotides are TGCGCCAGCAGCCAATTTGAGGGGTCCAGCTCCTACAATGAGCAGTTCTTC.

CDR3 sequence (DNA): TGTGCCAGCAGCGCTGATAACACCGGGGAGCTGTTTTTT. Protein sequence: CASSADNTGELFF. The rearrangement joins TRBV7-2 to TRBJ2-2; D gene uncertain. The V end lost 5 bases, the J end lost 2 bases, and 6 bases lay between the germline ends. The CDR3 consists of 13 residues. Germline V gene sequence: CDR1 SGHTA, CDR2 FQGNSA. Filled out from reference TRBV7-2 and TRBJ2-2, the complete variable domain reads GAGVSQSPSNKVTEKGKDVELRCDPISGHTALYWYRQSLGQGLEFLIYFQGNSAPDKSGLPSDRFSAERTGGSVSTLTIQRTQQEDSAVYLCASSADNTGELFFGEGSRLTVL.

This clonotype was observed a handful of times. This chain joins TRBV7-6 and TRBJ2-5, with D perhaps matching TRBD1 (6 bases). This CDR3 is built from 14 residues. V was cut by 5 bases and J by 5 bases, with 15 bases left in between. Germline V lookup: CDR1 SGHVS, CDR2 FNYEAQ. CDR3 sequence reads: CASSVPGTSETQYF. In DNA form, the CDR3 reads TGTGCCAGCAGCGTACCCGGGACATCGGAGACCCAGTACTTC.

The chain joins TRBV2 to TRBJ1-4; D is undetermined. The CDR3 loop spans 13 amino acids. Germline V gives CDR1 SNHLY, CDR2 FYNNEI. The V gene lost 8 bases and the J gene lost 0 bases, with 7 bases spanning the gap. DNA of the CDR3: TGTGCCAGCGCCCGGGCAACTAATGAAAAACTGTTTTTT. As protein: CASARATNEKLFF.

The chain recombines TRBV15 with TRBJ2-3; possible D gene TRBD1, 5 bases. Trimming cost V 0 bases and J 1 base, with 26 bases left between them. The CDR3 runs to 21 residues. From germline, CDR1 is LNHNV and CDR2 YYDKDF (reference sequence). CDR3 amino acids: CATSRDLRAWGSQLRTDTQYF. CDR3 sequence (DNA): TGTGCCACCAGCAGAGACCTAAGGGCTTGGGGCTCACAACTTCGCACAGATACGCAGTATTTT.

This clonotype was detected a few times. The rearrangement links TRBV6-1 to TRBJ2-2; TRBD1 aligns across 8 bases. This CDR3 comprises 15 residues. With 6 bases clipped from V and 2 bases from J, the junction kept 5 bases outside the gene matches. CDR1 is MNHNS and CDR2 is SASEGT in the germline V gene. The CDR3 region has the DNA TGTGCCAGCAGCCTGGGGACAGGAAACACCGGGGAGCTGTTTTTT. Protein product: CASSLGTGNTGELFF.

The genes are TRBV6-1 and TRBJ2-7; TRBD1 agrees at 7 bases. V was clipped by 7 bases and J by 2 bases; unmatched bases: 11. This CDR3 contains 15 residues. Germline values: CDR1 MNHNS, CDR2 SASEGT. The CDR3 nucleotides read TGTGCCAGCATCTCAGGGACAGCGAAAACCTACGAGCAGTACTTC. Translation gives CASISGTAKTYEQYF.

This clonotype was observed at least ten times. The chain carries TRBV7-6 and TRBJ1-6; D perhaps matches TRBD1 (6 bases). CDR3 length: 17 residues. The germline CDR1 and CDR2 sequences are SGHVS and FNYEAQ. V lost 6 bases and J lost 9, with 24 bases in between. The CDR3 is CASSPLTQGSCCSPLHF. The CDR3 bases are TGTGCCAGCAGTCCACTTACCCAGGGGTCATGTTGTTCACCCCTCCACTTT.

This clonotype was counted a few times. J is TRBJ2-3 and V is TRBV25-1, with D hard to call. The ends were cut back, 2 bases at V and 1 base at J, with 7 bases in the middle. Germline CDR1 MGHDK, CDR2 SYGVNS. This CDR3 is built from 14 residues. The CDR3 DNA reads as TGTGCCAGCAGTGAAATTCGGGGCACAGATACGCAGTATTTT. Its protein product is CASSEIRGTDTQYF.

The rearrangement links TRBV20-1 to TRBJ2-1, with a tentative D call TRBD2 (6 bases). CDR1 DFQATT and CDR2 SNEGSKA come from the germline V gene (reference sequence). The CDR3 runs 14 residues. V dropped 0 bases and J dropped 6 bases, with 12 bases sitting between them. The CDR3: CSARDHLATNEQFF. CDR3 DNA: TGCAGTGCTAGAGATCACCTAGCGACCAATGAGCAGTTCTTC.

The sample holds a few counts of this clonotype. The chain is built from TRBV5-6 and TRBJ2-5; a weak D match, TRBD2 (5 bases). The CDR3 consists of 16 residues. Germline V gene data show CDR1 as SGHDT and CDR2 as YYEEEE. Between the trimmed V and J ends, which lost 2 bases and 1 base, there was a span of 15 bases. The CDR3 coding sequence is TGTGCCAGCAGCTTTTCCCCCGGCCGGGGCCAAGAGACCCAGTACTTC. This gives the protein CASSFSPGRGQETQYF.

This clonotype was found a few times. This chain links TRBV7-2 with TRBJ2-7, with D tentatively TRBD1 or TRBD2 (6 bases each). The V end lost 4 bases, the J end lost 2 bases, and 15 bases lay between the germline ends. Germline CDR1 and CDR2: SGHTA and FQGNSA. CDR3 length: 15 amino acids. In nucleotides, the CDR3 is TGTGCCAGCAGCTCCCTGGGGGCGGGACCCTACGAGCAGTACTTC. Encoded protein: CASSSLGAGPYEQYF.

The CDR3 loop is CSVEDAWVGEQFF. The DNA of the CDR3 is TGCAGCGTTGAAGATGCCTGGGTTGGGGAGCAGTTCTTC. The chain links TRBV29-1 to TRBJ2-1; no definite D call. Deletions cut 0 bases from V and 10 bases from J, with 13 bases between. The V gene's germline CDR1 is SQVTM and CDR2 ANQGSEA. The CDR3 sequence is 13 residues long.

This clonotype was seen a few times. This sequence joins TRBV5-6 and TRBJ1-1, with D possibly TRBD1 on 5 matching bases. This CDR3 comprises 14 residues. Trimming removed 4 bases at V and 4 bases at J, with 14 bases between. The V gene's germline CDR1 is SGHDT and CDR2 YYEEEE. CDR3 nucleotide sequence: TGTGCCAGCAGCGGGGAGGAGGGGCTCACTGAAGCTTTCTTT. Protein sequence: CASSGEEGLTEAFF.

V gene TRBV7-2 combines with J gene TRBJ1-2; TRBD1 might be the D (5 bases). Germline V gene sequence: CDR1 SGHTA, CDR2 FQGNSA. Trimming removed 5 bases at V and 6 bases at J, with 13 bases between. The CDR3 length is 13 residues. As DNA, the CDR3 is TGTGCCAGCAGCATCGTGGGGGGGGATGGCTACACCTTC. It encodes CASSIVGGDGYTF.

V usage is TRBV12-3 or TRBV12-4 and J usage is TRBJ1-5, with 7 bases lining up with TRBD1. There are 13 residues in the CDR3. J gave up 1 base and V 6 bases, and 0 bases lay outside the gene matches. CDR3 sequence reads: CASRGQSNQPQHF. The CDR3 nucleotides read TGTGCCAGCAGGGGACAGAGCAATCAGCCCCAGCATTTT.

CDR3 sequence: CASSAYDHPRGDEQFF. As DNA, the CDR3 is TGTGCCAGCAGTGCTTATGATCATCCGAGGGGTGATGAGCAGTTCTTC. The rearrangement joins TRBV25-1 to TRBJ2-1; D may correspond to TRBD1 or TRBD2 (5 bases each). Trimming cost V 4 bases and J 8 bases, with 21 bases left between them. This CDR3 is built from 16 residues. Germline CDR1 and CDR2: MGHDK and SYGVNS.

The rearrangement uses TRBV20-1 and TRBJ2-1; D is perhaps TRBD1 (5 bases). Trimming removed 2 bases from V and 3 bases from J, with 14 bases in between. The germline CDR1 and CDR2 sequences are DFQATT and SNEGSKA (reference sequence). This CDR3 is built from 15 residues. CDR3 sequence reads: CSARLGAHGYNEQFF. CDR3 coding DNA: TGCAGTGCTAGACTAGGGGCCCACGGCTACAATGAGCAGTTCTTC.

The CDR3 bases are TGCGCCAGCAGCCAGCCCGAAGGACAGGGTCTTACTGAAGCTTTCTTT. Translated, it gives CASSQPEGQGLTEAFF. The chain carries TRBV5-1 and TRBJ1-1, with TRBD1 matching 8 bases. The CDR3 covers 16 residues. CDR1 and CDR2 from the germline V gene are SGHRS and YFSETQ. The J segment lost 5 bases and the V segment lost 4 bases, leaving 13 bases of the junction unmatched.

The chain carries TRBV2 and TRBJ2-3; D is perhaps TRBD2 (5 bases). The length of the CDR3 is 14 residues. Trimming cost V 10 bases and J 2 bases, with 16 bases left between them. Germline V gene data show CDR1 as SNHLY and CDR2 as FYNNEI. CDR3 amino acids: CATQGSSFTDTQYF. The CDR3 DNA follows: TGTGCCACCCAAGGGAGTTCTTTCACAGATACGCAGTATTTT.

This clonotype was counted between two and nine times. The V call is TRBV20-1, the J call TRBJ1-6, with D hard to call. Trimming stripped 5 bases from V and 7 bases from J, with 15 bases between. Germline-derived CDR1 and CDR2 are DFQATT and SNEGSKA (reference sequence). This CDR3 region has 14 residues. CDR3 in DNA: TGCAGTGCTCCCTATGCGGACGGAAATTCACCCCTCCACTTT. Protein: CSAPYADGNSPLHF.

This chain links TRBV7-2 with TRBJ2-3, with TRBD2 matching 12 bases. The V gene end was trimmed by 5 bases and the J gene end by 4 bases; junction bases not matched to a gene: 7. This CDR3 contains 16 residues. Germline V CDR1 and CDR2: SGHTA, FQGNSA. CDR3 region: CASSRTSGAPADTQYF. The DNA of the CDR3 is TGTGCCAGCAGCCGGACTAGCGGGGCCCCCGCAGATACGCAGTATTTT. Filled out from reference TRBV7-2 and TRBJ2-3, the complete variable domain reads GAGVSQSPSNKVTEKGKDVELRCDPISGHTALYWYRQSLGQGLEFLIYFQGNSAPDKSGLPSDRFSAERTGGSVSTLTIQRTQQEDSAVYLCASSRTSGAPADTQYFGPGTRLTVL.

The chain is built from TRBV6-6 and TRBJ1-5, with a weak D call TRBD1 (6 bases). V shed 5 bases and J shed 1 base, with 9 bases lying between them. Germline values: CDR1 MNHNY, CDR2 SVGAGI (reference sequence). CDR3 length equals 14 residues. CDR3 in DNA: TGTGCCAGCAGTGGGGGGCAGAGCAATCAGCCCCAGCATTTT. This sequence encodes CASSGGQSNQPQHF.

J is TRBJ2-3 and V is TRBV7-2; D is tentatively TRBD1 or TRBD2 (5 bases each). The germline V and J ends were trimmed by 5 bases and 6 bases, with 15 bases remaining between them. Germline assignment: CDR1 SGHTA and CDR2 FQGNSA. This CDR3 has 14 amino acids. CDR3 coding DNA: TGTGCCAGCAGCCCCGGGACCCCCCTCGATACGCAGTATTTT. It codes for CASSPGTPLDTQYF.

About this clonotype itself: This may be a read error: a much more frequent sequence differs by one nucleotide. The chain carries TRBV7-8 and TRBJ2-1; 7 nucleotides line up with TRBD1. The germline CDR1 and CDR2 sequences are SGHVS and FQNEAQ. The J segment lost 8 bases and the V segment lost 4 bases, leaving 20 bases of the junction unmatched. The CDR3 runs to 18 residues. CDR3 bases: TGTGCCAGCAGCTCTTTGAGCCCCAGGGGGAGCAAGGTCTATGAGCAGTTCTTC. This sequence encodes CASSSLSPRGSKVYEQFF.

This rearrangement joins TRBV12-5 to TRBJ2-1; 13 bases match TRBD2. The CDR3 has 15 residues. The trim removed 6 bases at V and 8 bases at J, leaving 7 bases unmatched. Germline lookup yields CDR1 LGHNT and CDR2 FRNRAP. The CDR3, as DNA: TGTGCTAGTGGACGGACTAGCGGGAGTATGGATGAGCAGTTCTTC. Protein sequence: CASGRTSGSMDEQFF.

This clonotype was observed a few times. CDR3 residues: CASMRGPTSTSGDYNEQFF. The CDR3 DNA follows: TGTGCCAGCATGAGGGGACCCACTTCGACTAGCGGGGACTACAATGAGCAGTTCTTC. The rearrangement uses TRBV6-1 and TRBJ2-1; 11 nucleotides line up with TRBD2. This CDR3 contains 19 residues. Germline V gives CDR1 MNHNS, CDR2 SASEGT. The V gene end was trimmed by 7 bases and the J gene end by 3 bases; junction bases not matched to a gene: 17.

This clonotype was seen a single time. The chain carries TRBV4-1 and TRBJ1-1; 11 bases line up with TRBD1. The CDR3 extends over 13 amino acids. Losses at the gene ends were 6 bases for V and 11 bases for J; bases not matched to a gene: 8. Germline assignment: CDR1 MGHRA and CDR2 YSYEKL. CDR3 region: CASRGQGVLVAFF. The CDR3 region has the DNA TGCGCCAGCAGGGGACAGGGGGTATTGGTGGCTTTCTTT.